The 11 T cell receptor beta chains reported below all come from one sample, sequenced in a study of T cells in Graves' hyperthyroidism and ophthalmopathy. Amplification targeted TCR beta CDR3 regions from RNA transcripts. During a first-round RT-PCR of the TCR CDR3, the HTBI primer set was used. TCRdb independently ran MiXCR on the multiplex PCR reads; one entry per CDR3 protein. There are 150,000 or so distinct CDR3 sequences in the sample; about 9% occur only once, and over 20% lies in the top ten. Sequenced input: blood. The receptors shown here come from a woman aged 18 to 35 with Graves' hyperthyroidism that later progressed to Graves' ophthalmopathy.

This clonotype was seen at least ten times. V and J are TRBV15 and TRBJ1-5, with D maybe TRBD1 (6 bases). Germline CDR1 reads LNHNV; CDR2 reads YYDKDF (reference sequence). CDR3 length: 15 residues. V gave up 0 bases and J gave up 2 bases, with 8 bases separating them. CDR3 residues: CATSRDAGGNQPQHF. The CDR3 bases are TGTGCCACCAGCAGAGACGCAGGGGGCAATCAGCCCCAGCATTTT.

The chain combines TRBV7-2 with TRBJ2-1; D gene ambiguous. Germline CDR1 is SGHTA and CDR2 is FQGNSA. Between the trimmed V and J ends, which lost 6 bases and 7 bases, there was a span of 22 bases. The CDR3 has 16 amino acids. The CDR3 sequence is CASSLTRDSGGNEQFF. The CDR3 bases are TGTGCCAGCAGTTTGACAAGGGATAGTGGTGGGAATGAGCAGTTCTTC.

This clonotype appeared many times. V gene TRBV12-3 or TRBV12-4 combines with J gene TRBJ1-4; TRBD1 is a possible D gene (5 bases). CDR3 length equals 15 residues. V gave up 6 bases and J gave up 6 bases, with 17 bases separating them. CDR3 loop: CASSAVVGVYEKLFF. The CDR3 bases are TGTGCCAGCAGCGCGGTAGTGGGGGTTTATGAAAAACTGTTTTTT.

The table lists this clonotype with many counts. The DNA for the CDR3 is TGTGCCAGTAGTATAGGCCCCAGGGTGCGGCAAGAGACCCAGTACTTC. Its translation: CASSIGPRVRQETQYF. V usage is TRBV19 and J usage is TRBJ2-5, with a tentative D call TRBD1 (5 bases). The CDR3 contains 16 residues. The germline gives CDR1 LNHDA, CDR2 SQIVND (reference sequence). Trimming took off 1 base at V and 2 bases at J, with 14 bases between the two ends.

This clonotype was counted ten times or more. A junction end diverges from the germline sequence, so it may reflect a read error. The CDR3: CASGEGLEGFMNTEAFF. The CDR3 region has the DNA TGTGCCAGCGGTGAAGGTCTGGAGGGCTTCATGAACACTGAAGCTTTCTTT. V usage is TRBV2 and J usage is TRBJ1-1; D gene ambiguous. CDR1 is SNHLY and CDR2 is FYNNEI in the germline V gene. CDR3 length: 17 amino acids.

The rearrangement joins TRBV5-8 to TRBJ1-6; a possible D gene is TRBD1 (6 bases). This CDR3 comprises 19 residues. Trimming cost V 3 bases and J 4 bases, with 23 bases left between them. The germline V gene encodes CDR1 SGHTS and CDR2 YDEGEE. The CDR3 spells CASSSPRWTEGVYNSPLHF. The CDR3, as DNA: TGTGCCAGCAGCTCCCCTCGGTGGACAGAAGGAGTTTATAATTCACCCCTCCACTTT. Supplemented by reference TRBV5-8 and TRBJ1-6, the full variable domain reads EAGVTQSPTHLIKTRGQQATLRCSPISGHTSVYWYQQALGLGLQFLLWYDEGEERNRGNFPPRFSGRQFPNYSSELNVNALELEDSALYLCASSSPRWTEGVYNSPLHFGNGTRLTVT.

The table lists this clonotype with many counts. The CDR3 protein is CSARVYGQETQYF. In DNA, the CDR3 is TGCAGTGCTAGAGTGTACGGGCAAGAGACCCAGTACTTC. This chain links TRBV20-1 with TRBJ2-5; D remains unclear. The CDR3 is made up of 13 amino acids. Between the trimmed V and J ends, which lost 1 base and 2 bases, there was a span of 8 bases. Germline loops: CDR1 DFQATT, CDR2 SNEGSKA (reference sequence).

This clonotype was observed a few times. The genes are TRBV20-1 and TRBJ1-4, with D possibly matching TRBD1 (6 bases). V was cut by 1 base and J by 7 bases, with 10 bases left in between. Germline CDR1 DFQATT, CDR2 SNEGSKA (reference sequence). The CDR3 contains 13 residues. The CDR3 protein is CSARVQGGEKLFF. CDR3 sequence (DNA): TGCAGTGCTAGAGTACAGGGAGGTGAAAAACTGTTTTTT.

This clonotype was seen at least ten times. This CDR3 is CAIGTGLNNEQFF. The CDR3 DNA reads as TGTGCCATCGGGACAGGGTTAAACAATGAGCAGTTCTTC. The chain has TRBV10-3 and TRBJ2-1; TRBD1 matches at 9 bases. Germline loops: CDR1 ENHRY, CDR2 SYGVKD. The CDR3 extends over 13 amino acids. The trim removed 8 bases at V and 5 bases at J, leaving 4 bases unmatched.

The table lists this clonotype with many counts. This chain connects TRBV29-1 to TRBJ1-2; TRBD1 matches 7 bases. The CDR3 has 16 residues. Germline lookup yields CDR1 SQVTM and CDR2 ANQGSEA. Trimming removed 1 base from V and 4 bases from J; junction bases left unmatched: 12. This CDR3 reads CSVEGEWHRGCYGYTF. The CDR3 coding sequence is TGCAGCGTTGAAGGGGAGTGGCACAGGGGTTGCTATGGCTACACCTTC. The whole variable domain, remainder taken from reference TRBV29-1 and TRBJ1-2, is SAVISQKPSRDICQRGTSLTIQCQVDSQVTMMFWYRQQPGQSLTLIATANQGSEATYESGFVIDKFPISRPNLTFSTLTVSNMSPEDSSIYLCSVEGEWHRGCYGYTFGSGTRLTVV.

The V call is TRBV12-5, the J call TRBJ2-1; D ambiguous. The germline V gene has CDR1 LGHNT and CDR2 FRNRAP. V lost 5 bases to trimming and J lost 7 bases, with 18 bases between them. The CDR3 has 15 amino acids. CDR3 nucleotides: TGTGCTAGTGGTCTCGGCAGGACCCAATTAAATGAGCAGTTCTTC. It yields the protein CASGLGRTQLNEQFF.